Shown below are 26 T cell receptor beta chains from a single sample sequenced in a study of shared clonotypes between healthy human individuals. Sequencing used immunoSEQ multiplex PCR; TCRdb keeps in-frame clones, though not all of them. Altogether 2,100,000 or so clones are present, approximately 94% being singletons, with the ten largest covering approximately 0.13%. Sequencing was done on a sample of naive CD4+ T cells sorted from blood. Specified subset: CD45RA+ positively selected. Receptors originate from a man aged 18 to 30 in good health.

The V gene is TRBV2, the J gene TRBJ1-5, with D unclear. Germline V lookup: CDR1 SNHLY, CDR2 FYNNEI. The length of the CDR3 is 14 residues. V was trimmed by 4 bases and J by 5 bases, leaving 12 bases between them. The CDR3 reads CASSGRAAYQPQHF. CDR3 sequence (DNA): TGTGCCAGCAGTGGTAGGGCAGCCTATCAGCCCCAGCATTTT. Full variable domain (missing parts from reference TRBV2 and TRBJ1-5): EPEVTQTPSHQVTQMGQEVILRCVPISNHLYFYWYRQILGQKVEFLVSFYNNEISEKSEIFDDQFSVERPDGSNFTLKIRSTKLEDSAMYFCASSGRAAYQPQHFGDGTRLSIL.

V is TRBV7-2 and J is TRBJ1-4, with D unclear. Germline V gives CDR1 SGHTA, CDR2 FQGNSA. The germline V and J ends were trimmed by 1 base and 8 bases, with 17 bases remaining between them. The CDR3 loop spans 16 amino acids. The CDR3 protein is CASSLGGNGLGEKLFF. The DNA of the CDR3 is TGTGCCAGCAGCTTAGGCGGGAACGGTCTTGGGGAAAAACTGTTTTTT. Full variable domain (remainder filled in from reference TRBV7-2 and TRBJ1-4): GAGVSQSPSNKVTEKGKDVELRCDPISGHTALYWYRQSLGQGLEFLIYFQGNSAPDKSGLPSDRFSAERTGGSVSTLTIQRTQQEDSAVYLCASSLGGNGLGEKLFFGSGTQLSVL.

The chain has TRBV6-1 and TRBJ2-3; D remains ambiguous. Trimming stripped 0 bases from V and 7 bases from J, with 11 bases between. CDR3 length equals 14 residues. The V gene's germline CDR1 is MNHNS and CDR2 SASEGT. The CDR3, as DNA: TGTGCCAGCAGTGAAGCTTACGATAGGAATACGCAGTATTTT. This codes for CASSEAYDRNTQYF.

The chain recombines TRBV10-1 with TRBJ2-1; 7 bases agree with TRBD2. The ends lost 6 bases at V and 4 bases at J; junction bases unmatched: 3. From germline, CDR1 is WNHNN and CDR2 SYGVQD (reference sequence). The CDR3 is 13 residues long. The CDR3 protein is CASSPGGYNEQFF. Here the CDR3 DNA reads TGCGCCAGCAGCCCCGGGGGGTACAATGAGCAGTTCTTC.

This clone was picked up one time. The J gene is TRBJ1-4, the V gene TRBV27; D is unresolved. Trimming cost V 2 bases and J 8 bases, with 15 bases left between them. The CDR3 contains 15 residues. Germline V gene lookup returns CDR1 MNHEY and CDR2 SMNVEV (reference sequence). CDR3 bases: TGTGCCAGCAGTTTAATGGCGGGTCTTAGCGAAAAACTGTTTTTT. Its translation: CASSLMAGLSEKLFF.

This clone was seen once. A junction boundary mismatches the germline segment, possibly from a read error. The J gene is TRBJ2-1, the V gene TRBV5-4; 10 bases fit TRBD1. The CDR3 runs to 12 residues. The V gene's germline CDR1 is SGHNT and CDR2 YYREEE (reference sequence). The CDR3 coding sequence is TGTGCCAGCAGCTCCCCCGGGACAGGGGAGGTCTTC. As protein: CASSSPGTGEVF.

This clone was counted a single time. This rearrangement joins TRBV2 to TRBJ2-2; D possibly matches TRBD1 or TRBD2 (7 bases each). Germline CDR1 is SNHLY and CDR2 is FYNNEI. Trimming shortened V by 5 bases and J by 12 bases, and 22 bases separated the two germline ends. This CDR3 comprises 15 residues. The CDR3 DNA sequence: TGTGCCAGCAGTTTCGAGTCCAGGGGGGGTAAGAAGCTGTTTTTT. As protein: CASSFESRGGKKLFF.

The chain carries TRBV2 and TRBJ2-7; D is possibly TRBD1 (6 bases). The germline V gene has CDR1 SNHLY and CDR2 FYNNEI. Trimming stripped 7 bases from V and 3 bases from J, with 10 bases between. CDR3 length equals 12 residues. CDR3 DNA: TGTGCCAGCAAGGGGACATTCTACGAGCAGTACTTC. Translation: CASKGTFYEQYF.

The CDR3 here is CASTRGLLNEKLFF. CDR3 DNA: TGTGCCAGCACCAGGGGGCTCCTTAATGAAAAACTGTTTTTT. This chain connects TRBV28 to TRBJ1-4, with 8 bases that match TRBD1. Germline assignment: CDR1 MDHEN and CDR2 SYDVKM. With V trimmed by 7 bases and J by 4 bases, 5 bases remained unmatched. The CDR3 is 14 amino acids. Filled out from reference TRBV28 and TRBJ1-4, the complete variable domain reads DVKVTQSSRYLVKRTGEKVFLECVQDMDHENMFWYRQDPGLGLRLIYFSYDVKMKEKGDIPEGYSVSREKKERFSLILESASTNQTSMYLCASTRGLLNEKLFFGSGTQLSVL.

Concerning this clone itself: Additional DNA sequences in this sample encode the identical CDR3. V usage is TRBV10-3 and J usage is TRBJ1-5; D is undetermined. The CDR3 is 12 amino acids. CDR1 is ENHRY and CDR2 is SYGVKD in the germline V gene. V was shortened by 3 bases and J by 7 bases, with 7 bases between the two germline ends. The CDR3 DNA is TGTGCCATCAGTGAAGGGTCCCAGCCCCAGCATTTT. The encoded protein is CAISEGSQPQHF.

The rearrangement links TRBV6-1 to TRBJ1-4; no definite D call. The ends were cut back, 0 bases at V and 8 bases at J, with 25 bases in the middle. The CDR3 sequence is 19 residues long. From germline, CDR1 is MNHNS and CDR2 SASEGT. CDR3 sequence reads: CASSEAMPSALLGDEKLFF. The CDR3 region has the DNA TGTGCCAGCAGTGAAGCGATGCCCTCGGCTCTCCTGGGCGACGAAAAACTGTTTTTT.

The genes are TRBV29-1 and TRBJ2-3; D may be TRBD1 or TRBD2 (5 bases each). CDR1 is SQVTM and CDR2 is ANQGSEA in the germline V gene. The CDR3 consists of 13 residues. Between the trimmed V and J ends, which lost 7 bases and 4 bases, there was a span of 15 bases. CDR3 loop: CSAPVGVPDTQYF. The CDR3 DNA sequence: TGCAGCGCGCCAGTGGGGGTCCCAGATACGCAGTATTTT.

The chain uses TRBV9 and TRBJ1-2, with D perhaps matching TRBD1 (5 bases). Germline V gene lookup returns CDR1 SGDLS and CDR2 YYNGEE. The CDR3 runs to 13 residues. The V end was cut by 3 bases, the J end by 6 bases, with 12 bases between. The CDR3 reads CASSAPGVHGYTF. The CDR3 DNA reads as TGTGCCAGCAGCGCCCCGGGGGTCCATGGCTACACCTTC.

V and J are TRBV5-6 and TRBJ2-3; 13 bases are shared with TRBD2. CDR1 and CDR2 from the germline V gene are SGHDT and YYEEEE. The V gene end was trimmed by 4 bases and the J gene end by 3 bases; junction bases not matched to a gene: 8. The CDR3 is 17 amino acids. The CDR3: CASSDRTSGSLTDTQYF. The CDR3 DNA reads TGTGCCAGCAGCGACCGGACTAGCGGGAGTTTAACAGATACGCAGTATTTT.

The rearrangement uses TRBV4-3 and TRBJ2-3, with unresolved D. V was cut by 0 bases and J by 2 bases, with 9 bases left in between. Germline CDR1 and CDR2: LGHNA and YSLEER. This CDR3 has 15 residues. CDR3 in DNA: TGCGCCAGCAGCCAAGAACCCTTTCCCACAGATACGCAGTATTTT. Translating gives CASSQEPFPTDTQYF.

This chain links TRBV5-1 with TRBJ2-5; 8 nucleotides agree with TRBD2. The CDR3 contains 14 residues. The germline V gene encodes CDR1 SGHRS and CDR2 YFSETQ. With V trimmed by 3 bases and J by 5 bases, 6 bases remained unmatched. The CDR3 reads CASSSMGLVETQYF. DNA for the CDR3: TGCGCCAGCAGCTCCATGGGACTAGTCGAGACCCAGTACTTC.

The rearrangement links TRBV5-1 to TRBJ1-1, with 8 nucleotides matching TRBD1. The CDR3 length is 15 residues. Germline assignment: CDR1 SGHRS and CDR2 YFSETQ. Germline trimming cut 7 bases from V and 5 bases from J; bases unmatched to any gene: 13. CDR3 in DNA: TGCGCCAGCGAACCCAGCGGGACAGGTGGGACTGAAGCTTTCTTT. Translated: CASEPSGTGGTEAFF.

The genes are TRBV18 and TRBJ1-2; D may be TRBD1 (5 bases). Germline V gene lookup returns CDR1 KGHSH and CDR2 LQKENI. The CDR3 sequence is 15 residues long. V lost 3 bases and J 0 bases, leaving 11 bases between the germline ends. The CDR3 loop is CASSPTATTNYGYTF. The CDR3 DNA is TGTGCCAGCTCACCGACAGCGACGACTAACTATGGCTACACCTTC.

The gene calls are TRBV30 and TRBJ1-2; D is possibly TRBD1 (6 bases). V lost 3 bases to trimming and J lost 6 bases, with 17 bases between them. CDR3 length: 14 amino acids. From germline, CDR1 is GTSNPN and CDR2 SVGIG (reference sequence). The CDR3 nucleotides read TGTGCCTGGAGCCTGGGGGGGCCTGGGAATGGCTACACCTTC. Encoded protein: CAWSLGGPGNGYTF.

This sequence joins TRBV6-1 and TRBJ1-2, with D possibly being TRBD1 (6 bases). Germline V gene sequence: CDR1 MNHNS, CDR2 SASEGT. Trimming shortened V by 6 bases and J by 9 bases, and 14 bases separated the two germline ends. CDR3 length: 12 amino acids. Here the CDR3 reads CASRAQGSSYTF. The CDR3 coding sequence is TGTGCCAGCAGAGCACAGGGTAGTAGCTACACCTTC.

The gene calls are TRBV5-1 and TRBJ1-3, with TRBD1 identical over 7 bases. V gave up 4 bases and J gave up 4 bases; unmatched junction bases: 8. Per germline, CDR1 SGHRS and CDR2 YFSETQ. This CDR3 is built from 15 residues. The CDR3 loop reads CASSGQGVGGNTIYF. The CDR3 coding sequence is TGCGCCAGCAGCGGGCAGGGGGTCGGAGGAAACACCATATATTTT.

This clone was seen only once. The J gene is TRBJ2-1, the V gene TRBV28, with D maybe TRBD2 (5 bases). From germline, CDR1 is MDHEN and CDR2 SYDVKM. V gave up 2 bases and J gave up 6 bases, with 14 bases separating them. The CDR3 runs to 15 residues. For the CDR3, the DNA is TGTGCCAGCAGTTTAACGAGCCCGGGAACCAATGAGCAGTTCTTC. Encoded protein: CASSLTSPGTNEQFF. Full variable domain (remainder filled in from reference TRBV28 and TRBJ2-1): DVKVTQSSRYLVKRTGEKVFLECVQDMDHENMFWYRQDPGLGLRLIYFSYDVKMKEKGDIPEGYSVSREKKERFSLILESASTNQTSMYLCASSLTSPGTNEQFFGPGTRLTVL.

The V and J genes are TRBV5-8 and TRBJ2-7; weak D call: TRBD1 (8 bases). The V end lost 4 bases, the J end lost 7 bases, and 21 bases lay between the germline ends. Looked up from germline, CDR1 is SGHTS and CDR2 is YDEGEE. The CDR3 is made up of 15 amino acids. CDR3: CASSKGGTGRPEQYF. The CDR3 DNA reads TGTGCCAGCAGCAAGGGGGGGACAGGCCGACCTGAGCAGTACTTC.

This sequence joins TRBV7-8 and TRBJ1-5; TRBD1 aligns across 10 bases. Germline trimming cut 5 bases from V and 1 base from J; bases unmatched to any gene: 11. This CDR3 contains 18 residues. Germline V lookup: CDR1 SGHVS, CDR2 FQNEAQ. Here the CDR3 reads CASSPRAGTGDSNQPQHF. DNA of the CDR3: TGTGCCAGCAGCCCGCGAGCGGGGACAGGGGACAGCAATCAGCCCCAGCATTTT.

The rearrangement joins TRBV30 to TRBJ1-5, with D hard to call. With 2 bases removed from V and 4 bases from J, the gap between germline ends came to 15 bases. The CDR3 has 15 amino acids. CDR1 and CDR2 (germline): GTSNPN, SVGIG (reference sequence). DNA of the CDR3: TGTGCCTGGAGTTTAGGCGCTACCTCAAATCAGCCCCAGCATTTT. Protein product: CAWSLGATSNQPQHF.

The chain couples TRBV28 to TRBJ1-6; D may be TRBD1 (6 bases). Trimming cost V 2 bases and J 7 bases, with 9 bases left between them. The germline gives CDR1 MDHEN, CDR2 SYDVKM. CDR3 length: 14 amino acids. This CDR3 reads CASSLLGQNSPLHF. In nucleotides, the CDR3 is TGTGCCAGCAGTTTACTCGGACAGAATTCACCCCTCCACTTT.